These T cell receptor beta chains were read from a single sample in a study of vaccination and CD4 T cells after COVID-19. In TCRdb, the PCR reads were re-called with MiXCR into one record per CDR3 protein. The data hold around 20,000 distinct CDR3 sequences, with less than 55% observed a single time. Antigen specificity for these receptors is unknown. The input for sequencing was CD4+ T cells from blood, cultured in vitro, taken after SARS-CoV-2 vaccination. Every receptor here comes from a human donor who had recovered from COVID-19. CDR3s include the opening cysteine and the closing phenylalanine or tryptophan. Expanded clones get a size class; other rows say once, few or many, or leave the size out.

abundance: NA; j_gene: TRBJ2-5; v_gene: TRBV7-9; CDR3aa: CASSPLQGYQETQYF
abundance: NA; j_gene: TRBJ2-5; v_gene: TRBV20-1; CDR3aa: CSATPSPTSGSLLAETQYF
abundance: few; j_gene: TRBJ1-1; v_gene: TRBV6-5; CDR3aa: CASSYLSVTEAFF
abundance: NA; j_gene: TRBJ1-5; v_gene: TRBV30; CDR3aa: CAWSVQENQPQHF
abundance: NA; j_gene: TRBJ2-7; v_gene: TRBV2; CDR3aa: CASSEGQGAYEQYF
abundance: few; j_gene: TRBJ2-5; v_gene: TRBV6-2/TRBV6-3; CDR3aa: CASRLSFSTSVIQETQYF
abundance: NA; j_gene: TRBJ2-3; v_gene: TRBV19; CDR3aa: CASTAEGRATDTQYF
abundance: NA; j_gene: TRBJ1-2; v_gene: TRBV6-1; CDR3aa: CASSHGQGNYGYTF
abundance: NA; j_gene: TRBJ2-6; v_gene: TRBV15; CDR3aa: CATSGGGLGANVLTF
abundance: once; j_gene: TRBJ1-2; v_gene: TRBV4-3; CDR3aa: CASSQDFRTGNGYTF